The sequence of this T cell receptor beta chain was determined in a study of T cells in Graves' hyperthyroidism and ophthalmopathy. Looked up from germline, CDR1 is MNHEY and CDR2 is SVGAGI. Trimming left V 2 bases short and J 0 bases short, with 5 bases between. The CDR3 totals 13 residues. The study's findings and limits: Separating ophthalmopathy from stable hyperthyroidism was achieved by a 13 V-J model. Most thyroid-expanded clonotypes above 0.001 were also found in blood.

Authors of the study amplified TCR beta CDR3 regions from RNA transcripts. First-round RT-PCR targeting the TCR CDR3 was performed with the HTBI primer set. TCRdb re-derived calls from the multiplex PCR reads in MiXCR, one entry per CDR3 protein. This table has about 380,000 distinct CDR3 sequences, 11% to 15% appearing once. Stable Graves' hyperthyroidism meant no ophthalmopathy progression within 18 months. Out of over 7.5 ml of fresh peripheral blood came the PBMCs. Concerning this clonotype itself: Its cognate antigen is unknown.

The sequencing input was blood. The source of this sequence is an older woman with Graves' hyperthyroidism. J is TRBJ2-7 and V is TRBV6-5, with D possibly matching TRBD1 (5 bases). The CDR3 region has the DNA TGTGCCAGCAGTTACGACAGCTCCTACGAGCAGTACTTC. It is translated as CASSYDSSYEQYF.